One T cell receptor beta chain is described in this entry. This receptor's antigen is unknown. It has no much larger one-base neighbor in the sample; base qualities were not kept. The trial excluded patients who had a history of autoimmune disease or were on systemic immunosuppression. Peripheral blood for TCR sequencing was collected from all dose cohorts at baseline, on cycle 4 day 1, and on cycle 7 day 1. Samples came from an open-label, multicenter, first-in-human phase I dose-escalation trial of ivuxolimab. Adults with locally advanced or metastatic melanoma, renal cell, hepatocellular, or head and neck squamous cell carcinoma were enrolled in the trial. Before TCR sequencing, CD4+ and CD8+ T cells were separately sorted from peripheral blood. The sample originates from a study of OX40 agonist ivuxolimab in advanced cancers. With regard to the full study: Ivuxolimab, which targeted the costimulatory receptor OX40 (CD134), was an agonistic, fully human IgG2 monoclonal antibody. Intravenous ivuxolimab was administered to patients every 2 weeks at six dose levels: 0.01, 0.1, 0.3, 1.5, 3 and 10 mg/kg. Of the 52 patients in dose escalation, around 19 had hepatocellular carcinoma, some 15 had melanoma, 9 had renal cell carcinoma and 9 had head and neck cancer. A male proportion of 82.7% and a mean age of approximately 62 years, ranging from about 20 to 85, were recorded for the dose-escalation cohort. Prior anti-PD-1, anti-PD-L1 or anti-CTLA-4 therapy was permitted, and checkpoint inhibitors had been received by roughly 42% of dose-escalation patients. Partial responses occurred in three dose-escalation patients, of whom one had hepatocellular carcinoma and two had cutaneous melanoma. The purpose of peripheral TCRbeta sequencing was to test whether ivuxolimab changed TCR sequence diversity and led to clonal T-cell expansion. The paper covers the monotherapy dose-escalation part of the phase I ivuxolimab trial, which included N ≈ 54 patients. Broad study findings and their caveats: Low levels of normalized T-cell clonal expansion were also seen in some nonresponding patients. Which antigens the clonally expanded peripheral T cells were specific for was not determined. At doses of 0.1 to 3.0 mg/kg, clonal expansion of both CD4+ and CD8+ blood T cells was observed from baseline to week 6. In the 0.1-3.0 mg/kg groups, partial responders had among the lowest normalized peripheral clonal expansion, particularly in CD8+ T cells. After ivuxolimab, expanded clones were on average more numerous among CD8+ T cells than among CD4+ T cells.

Taken from the germline V gene, the CDR1 and CDR2 loops are SGHTA and FQGNSA. From cysteine to phenylalanine, the CDR3 is 15 amino acids long. Just CDR3 DNA is preserved here, 45 bases in frame from base 1. Trimming at the junction amounts to 2 bases on V and 2 bases on J, and the germline ends lie 12 bases apart. For sequencing of the TCRbeta CDR3 region, genomic DNA was extracted from the sorted cells. TCRbeta CDR3 regions were sequenced using the immunoSEQ Assay. TCRdb mirrors the immuneACCESS table, restricted to in-frame sequences. Some clones are absent from its copies; in checked studies, under half trace to an unresolved V gene, and the reason for the others is unknown. The table for this sample lists roughly 100,000 clones; 85% to 95% of them were counted only once. The biggest ten clones account for over 0.2% of the sample.

This sequence was found in an adult with an advanced solid tumor such as melanoma, head and neck, liver or kidney cancer. Sequenced here: CD4+ or CD8+ T cells sorted from blood, sampled in a trial of the OX40 agonist ivuxolimab. Recombination connected TRBV7-2 to TRBJ1-1, and possibly TRBD1, on 5 matching bases. The CDR3: CASSLFGASNTEAFF. The DNA sequence is given as TGTGCCAGCAGCTTATTCGGGGCATCTAACACTGAAGCTTTCTTT.